The clone carrying this TCR beta chain appeared a single time. The antigen is undetermined. The V end lost 6 bases, the J end lost 6 bases, and 18 bases lay between the germline ends. Germline CDR1 is KGHSH and CDR2 is LQKENI. The CDR3 loop spans 14 amino acids. This sample is drawn from a study of vaccination effects on CD4 cells after COVID-19. Overall study results and limits: Long after vaccination, the clones induced by infection and by vaccine shrank markedly in size.

Antigen-specific CD4+ T cells were expanded (with viral peptide pools) by the ViraFEST assay ahead of sequencing. The culture ran for about 11 days, and then CD4+ T cells were isolated. Participants were vaccinated with two doses of either the BNT162b2 or mRNA-1273 vaccine. No vaccinee had earlier SARS-CoV-2 infection, and nucleocapsid antibodies were negative. Assay: immunoSEQ multiplex PCR; the TCRdb copy retains only in-frame clones and omits some. The repertoire includes 9,500 to 15,000 clones, approximately 71% of them detected once, and roughly 9% sits in the top ten. Material: CD4+ T cells from PBMCs cultured with SARS-CoV-2 spike peptides, obtained after COVID-19 vaccination. The source of this sequence is a human donor who received a COVID-19 vaccine. The chain carries TRBV18 and TRBJ2-7; D could derive from TRBD1 or TRBD2 (5 bases each). CDR3 loop: CASSLSRDLGEQYF. The CDR3 nucleotides are TGTGCCAGCTCGCTATCCCGGGACCTAGGCGAGCAGTACTTC.